The 21 T cell receptor beta chains below come from one sample, sequenced in a study of early T cells in non-severe SARS-CoV-2 infection. Using its own MiXCR run on the 5' RACE reads, TCRdb lists one record per CDR3 protein. The sample includes 43,000 or so distinct CDR3 sequences, nearly 7.5% of them seen just once. The source material was whole blood. The receptors here all came from an adult who was a healthcare worker with PCR-confirmed SARS-CoV-2 infection or an uninfected control (not recorded which).

The chain joins TRBV12-3 or TRBV12-4 to TRBJ2-5, with TRBD2 as a possible D gene (6 bases). There are 15 residues in the CDR3. The V end was cut by 6 bases, the J end by 2 bases, with 16 bases between. The CDR3 loop is CASRRAGTAQETQYF. The CDR3 DNA reads as TGTGCCAGCAGGCGTGCCGGGACTGCTCAAGAGACCCAGTACTTC.

This clonotype has just a few counts. CDR3 coding DNA: TGTGCCAGCAGACCCGGACAGTTCTACGAGCAGTACTTC. It codes for CASRPGQFYEQYF. The chain is built from TRBV12-3 or TRBV12-4 and TRBJ2-7; the D gene is possibly TRBD1 (6 bases). The CDR3 spans 13 residues. Trimming removed 6 bases at V and 3 bases at J, with 12 bases between.

The rearrangement links TRBV7-2 to TRBJ2-7; no clear D. V was shortened by 3 bases and J by 0 bases, with 6 bases between the two germline ends. CDR3 size: 13 residues. CDR1 is SGHTA, CDR2 FQGNSA, per germline. CDR3: CASSFPTSYEQYF. As DNA, the CDR3 is TGTGCCAGCAGCTTCCCTACCTCCTACGAGCAGTACTTC.

This clonotype appeared many times. The V call is TRBV6-2 or TRBV6-3, the J call TRBJ2-1; D might be TRBD2 (7 bases). V was clipped by 10 bases and J by 3 bases, with 16 bases between them. The germline gives CDR1 MNHEY, CDR2 SVGEGT. The CDR3 runs 14 residues. Here the CDR3 reads CATTRGADYNEQFF. CDR3 in DNA: TGTGCCACGACTCGGGGGGCCGACTACAATGAGCAGTTCTTC.

This clonotype was seen many times. This rearrangement joins TRBV4-1 to TRBJ1-1, with D possibly being TRBD1 (5 bases). This CDR3 contains 11 residues. V was shortened by 3 bases and J by 7 bases, with 6 bases between the two germline ends. The germline V gene encodes CDR1 MGHRA and CDR2 YSYEKL. The CDR3 DNA reads as TGCGCCAGCAGCCAGGGGGATGAAGCTTTCTTT. Residues: CASSQGDEAFF.

V and J are TRBV5-1 and TRBJ2-2; a possible D gene is TRBD2 (6 bases). The germline V gene has CDR1 SGHRS and CDR2 YFSETQ. This CDR3 is built from 17 residues. Trimming removed 4 bases from V and 1 base from J, with 17 bases in between. The CDR3 DNA is TGCGCCAGCAGCCTGGTCGGGACTCTCCAGAACACCGGGGAGCTGTTTTTT. The encoded protein is CASSLVGTLQNTGELFF.

This clonotype was detected a few times. V and J are TRBV20-1 and TRBJ2-3; 12 bases line up with TRBD1. V gave up 8 bases and J gave up 1 base; unmatched junction bases: 16. Looked up from germline, CDR1 is DFQATT and CDR2 is SNEGSKA (reference sequence). This CDR3 region has 18 residues. CDR3 in DNA: TGCAGTTTCCTCCTGGGGACAGGGGGCGTGTTAGGCACAGATACGCAGTATTTT. Protein sequence: CSFLLGTGGVLGTDTQYF.

With regard to this clonotype: A much larger clone lies one base from this, so it may be a read error. This sequence joins TRBV6-4 and TRBJ2-1, with D possibly being TRBD2 (5 bases). The germline V gene encodes CDR1 MRHNA and CDR2 SNTAGT. The CDR3 is 13 amino acids. CDR3 in DNA: TGTGTCAGCAGTCCTACTAGTCACAATGAGCAGTTCTTC. Its translation is CVSSPTSHNEQFF.

This clonotype was recorded many times. The chain has TRBV12-3 or TRBV12-4 and TRBJ2-3, with D tentatively TRBD1 (5 bases). V gave up 7 bases and J gave up 4 bases, with 15 bases separating them. This CDR3 contains 14 residues. The CDR3 bases are TGTGCCAGCATGACCCCAGGGTGGCCAGATACGCAGTATTTT. Translating it yields CASMTPGWPDTQYF.

V is TRBV11-2 and J is TRBJ1-1; TRBD1 might be the D (6 bases). V dropped 2 bases and J dropped 4 bases, with 11 bases sitting between them. This CDR3 spans 14 amino acids. Germline values: CDR1 SGHAT, CDR2 FQNNGV. CDR3 residues: CASSLYGGPTEAFF. The CDR3 region has the DNA TGTGCCAGCAGCTTATACGGGGGGCCCACTGAAGCTTTCTTT. Complete variable domain (other parts from reference TRBV11-2 and TRBJ1-1): EAGVAQSPRYKIIEKRQSVAFWCNPISGHATLYWYQQILGQGPKLLIQFQNNGVVDDSQLPKDRFSAERLKGVDSTLKIQPAKLEDSAVYLCASSLYGGPTEAFFGQGTRLTVV.

As concerns this clonotype: A much larger clone is a single base away; this may be a read error. This rearrangement joins TRBV5-5 to TRBJ1-6; D gene unclear. CDR3 length: 13 amino acids. CDR1 SGHKS and CDR2 YYEKEE come from the germline V gene (reference sequence). CDR3 region: CTSRYDMEKGHHF. The CDR3 DNA follows: TGTACCAGCAGATATGACATGGAAAAAGGCCATCACTTT.

In this sample, this clonotype turned up a few times. The chain combines TRBV28 with TRBJ2-1; 7 bases match TRBD1. Trimming took 10 bases from V and 0 from J; bases not matched to a gene: 6. The CDR3 has 14 residues. In germline, CDR1 is MDHEN, CDR2 SYDVKM. The DNA of the CDR3 is TGTGCCACTAGGGACAGCAACTCCTACAATGAGCAGTTCTTC. Its protein product is CATRDSNSYNEQFF.

This clonotype was recorded at least ten times. The J gene is TRBJ1-5, the V gene TRBV27; no definite D call. Germline V gene lookup returns CDR1 MNHEY and CDR2 SMNVEV (reference sequence). This CDR3 has 14 residues. Trimming pared 2 bases from V and 2 bases from J, leaving 7 bases between. Here the CDR3 reads CASSLLRGNQPQHF. For the CDR3, the DNA is TGTGCCAGCAGTTTACTACGTGGCAATCAGCCCCAGCATTTT.

This clonotype was detected ten times or more. The rearrangement uses TRBV7-2 and TRBJ1-1; D unresolved. The V and J ends lost 1 base and 4 bases respectively, with 10 bases between them. The CDR3 spans 14 residues. The germline CDR1 and CDR2 sequences are SGHTA and FQGNSA. CDR3 sequence (DNA): TGTGCCAGCAGCTTAGATTGGCAGGTCACTGAAGCTTTCTTT. Its protein product is CASSLDWQVTEAFF.

The chain has TRBV7-4 and TRBJ1-5; D possibly corresponds to TRBD1 (5 bases). CDR3 length: 13 residues. Germline V gene lookup returns CDR1 SGHVT and CDR2 SQSDAQ. V lost 3 bases and J lost 11, with 14 bases in between. The CDR3 protein is CASSFCQGIAQHF. CDR3 sequence (DNA): TGTGCCAGCAGCTTTTGCCAGGGAATAGCCCAGCATTTT.

The gene calls are TRBV30 and TRBJ1-5; D is unresolved. The CDR3 sequence is 12 residues long. Trimming left V 0 bases short and J 1 base short, with 1 base between. From germline, CDR1 is GTSNPN and CDR2 SVGIG (reference sequence). CDR3 protein: CAWSVSNQPQHF. The CDR3 nucleotides read TGTGCCTGGAGTGTAAGCAATCAGCCCCAGCATTTT.

This clonotype appeared a few times. This chain joins TRBV27 and TRBJ2-7; 9 bases are a match to TRBD1. V shed 3 bases and J 5 bases; nucleotides not matched to a gene: 5. Germline CDR1 reads MNHEY; CDR2 reads SMNVEV (reference sequence). The CDR3 spans 14 residues. The CDR3 loop reads CASSLGQGGHEQYF. The CDR3 nucleotides read TGTGCCAGCAGTTTGGGACAGGGTGGACACGAGCAGTACTTC.

The rearrangement links TRBV29-1 to TRBJ2-7; D possibly corresponds to TRBD1 (6 bases). The CDR3 covers 12 residues. The V end was cut by 4 bases, the J end by 2 bases, with 9 bases between. Germline V lookup: CDR1 SQVTM, CDR2 ANQGSEA. For the CDR3, the DNA is TGCAGCGTTGTAACAGGGCCCTACGAGCAGTACTTC. It encodes CSVVTGPYEQYF.

Ten or more counts support this clonotype. The chain couples TRBV4-3 to TRBJ2-3; no clear D gene. The ends were cut back, 4 bases at V and 6 bases at J, with 17 bases in the middle. CDR3 length: 15 amino acids. Germline loops: CDR1 LGHNA, CDR2 YSLEER. CDR3 protein: CASSPTHHDYDTQYF. The DNA for the CDR3 is TGCGCCAGCAGCCCAACCCACCACGATTACGATACGCAGTATTTT.

As concerns this clonotype: One base away lies a much larger clone, so this may be a sequencing read error. Lacking the conserved final phenylalanine or tryptophan, this CDR3 likely reflects a read error. J is TRBJ2-7 and V is TRBV28; TRBD1 agrees at 7 bases. This CDR3 region has 13 residues. Germline lookup yields CDR1 MDHEN and CDR2 SYDVKM. After removal of 2 bases from V and 4 bases from J, the junction contained 2 bases not matched to a gene. CDR3 loop: CASSLGTEYEQYY. The CDR3 DNA reads TGTGCCAGCAGTTTAGGGACAGAATACGAGCAGTACTAC.

The genes are TRBV27 and TRBJ2-3; D may be TRBD1 (5 bases). Germline V gene data show CDR1 as MNHEY and CDR2 as SMNVEV (reference sequence). This CDR3 has 15 amino acids. Trimming removed 6 bases from V and 2 bases from J, with 15 bases in between. CDR3 amino acids: CASSPQGRPTDTQYF. The CDR3 DNA sequence: TGTGCCAGCAGCCCCCAGGGCAGGCCCACAGATACGCAGTATTTT.